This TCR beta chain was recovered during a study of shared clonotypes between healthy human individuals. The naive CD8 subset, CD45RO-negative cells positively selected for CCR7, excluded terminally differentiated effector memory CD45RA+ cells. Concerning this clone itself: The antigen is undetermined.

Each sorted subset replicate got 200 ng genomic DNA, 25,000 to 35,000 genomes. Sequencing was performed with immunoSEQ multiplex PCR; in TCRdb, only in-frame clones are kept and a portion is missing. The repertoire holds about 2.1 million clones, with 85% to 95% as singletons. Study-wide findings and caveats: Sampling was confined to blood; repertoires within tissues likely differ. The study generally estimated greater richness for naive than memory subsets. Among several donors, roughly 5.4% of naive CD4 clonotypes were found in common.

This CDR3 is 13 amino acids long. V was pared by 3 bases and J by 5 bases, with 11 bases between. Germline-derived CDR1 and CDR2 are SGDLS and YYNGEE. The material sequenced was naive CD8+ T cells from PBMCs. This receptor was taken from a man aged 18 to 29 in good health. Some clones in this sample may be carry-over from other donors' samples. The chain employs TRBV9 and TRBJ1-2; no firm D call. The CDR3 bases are TGTGCCAGCAGCGGAAAACTCCAGTATGGCTACACCTTC. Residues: CASSGKLQYGYTF. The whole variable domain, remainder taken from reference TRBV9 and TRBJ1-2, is DSGVTQTPKHLITATGQRVTLRCSPRSGDLSVYWYQQSLDQGLQFLIQYYNGEERAKGNILERFSAQQFPDLHSELNLSSLELGDSALYFCASSGKLQYGYTFGSGTRLTVV.